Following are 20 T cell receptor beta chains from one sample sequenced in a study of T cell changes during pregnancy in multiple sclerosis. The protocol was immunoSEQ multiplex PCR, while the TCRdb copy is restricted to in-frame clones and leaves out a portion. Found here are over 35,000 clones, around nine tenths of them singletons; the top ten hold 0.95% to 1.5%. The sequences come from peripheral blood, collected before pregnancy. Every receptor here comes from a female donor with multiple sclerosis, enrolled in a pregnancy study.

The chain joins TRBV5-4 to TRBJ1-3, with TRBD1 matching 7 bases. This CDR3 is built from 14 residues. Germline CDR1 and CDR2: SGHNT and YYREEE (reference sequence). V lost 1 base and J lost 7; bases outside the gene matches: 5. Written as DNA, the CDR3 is TGTGCCAGCAGCTTGCAGGGGGATATTAACACCATATATTTT. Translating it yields CASSLQGDINTIYF.

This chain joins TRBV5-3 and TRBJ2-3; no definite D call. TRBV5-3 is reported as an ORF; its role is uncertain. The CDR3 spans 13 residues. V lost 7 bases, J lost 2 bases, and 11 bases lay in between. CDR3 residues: CAREVEFTDTQYF. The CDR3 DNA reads TGTGCCAGAGAGGTGGAGTTCACAGATACGCAGTATTTT.

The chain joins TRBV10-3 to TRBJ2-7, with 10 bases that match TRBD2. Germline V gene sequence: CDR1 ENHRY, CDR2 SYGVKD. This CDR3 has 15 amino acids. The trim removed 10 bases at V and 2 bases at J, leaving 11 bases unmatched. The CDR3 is CATRSGTSATYEQYF. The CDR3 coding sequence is TGTGCCACCAGATCCGGGACTAGCGCAACCTACGAGCAGTACTTC.

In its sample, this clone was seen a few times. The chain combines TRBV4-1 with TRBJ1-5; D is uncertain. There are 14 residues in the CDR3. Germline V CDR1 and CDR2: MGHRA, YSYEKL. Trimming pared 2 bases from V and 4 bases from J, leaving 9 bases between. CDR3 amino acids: CASSQKENNQPQHF. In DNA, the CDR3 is TGCGCCAGCAGCCAAAAGGAGAATAATCAGCCCCAGCATTTT.

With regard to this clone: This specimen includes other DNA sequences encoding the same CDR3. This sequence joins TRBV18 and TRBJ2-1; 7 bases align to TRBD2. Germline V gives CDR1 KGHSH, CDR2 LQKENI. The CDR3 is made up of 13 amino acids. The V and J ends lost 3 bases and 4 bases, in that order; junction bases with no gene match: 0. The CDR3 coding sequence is TGTGCCAGCTCACCGGGAGGGTACAATGAGCAGTTCTTC. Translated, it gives CASSPGGYNEQFF.

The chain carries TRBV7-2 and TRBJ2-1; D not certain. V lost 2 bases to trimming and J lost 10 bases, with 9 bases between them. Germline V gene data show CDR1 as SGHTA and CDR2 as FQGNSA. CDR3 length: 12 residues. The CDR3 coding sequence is TGTGCCAGCAGCTTATGGCAGGAAGAGCAGTTCTTC. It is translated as CASSLWQEEQFF.

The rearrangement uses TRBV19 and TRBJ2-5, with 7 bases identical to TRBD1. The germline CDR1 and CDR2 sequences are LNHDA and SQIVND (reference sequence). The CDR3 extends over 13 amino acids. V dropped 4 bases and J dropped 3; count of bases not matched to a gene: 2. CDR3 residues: CASSTDREETQYF. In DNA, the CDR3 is TGTGCCAGTAGTACAGACAGGGAAGAGACCCAGTACTTC. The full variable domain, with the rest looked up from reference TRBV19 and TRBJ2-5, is DGGITQSPKYLFRKEGQNVTLSCEQNLNHDAMYWYRQDPGQGLRLIYYSQIVNDFQKGDIAEGYSVSREKKESFPLTVTSAQKNPTAFYLCASSTDREETQYFGPGTRLLVL.

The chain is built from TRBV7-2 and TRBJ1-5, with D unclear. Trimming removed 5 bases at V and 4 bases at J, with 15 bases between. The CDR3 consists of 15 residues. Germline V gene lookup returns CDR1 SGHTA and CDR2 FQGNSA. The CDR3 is CASSISGRENQPQHF. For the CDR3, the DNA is TGTGCCAGCAGCATATCGGGTCGGGAGAATCAGCCCCAGCATTTT.

The CDR3 nucleotides read TGTGCCATCTCGAAGCGGGACAACGAATACTACGAGCAGTACTTC. Amino acid sequence: CAISKRDNEYYEQYF. The chain combines TRBV10-3 with TRBJ2-7; D possibly corresponds to TRBD2 (7 bases). The V end was cut by 8 bases, the J end by 3 bases, with 20 bases between. Germline assignment: CDR1 ENHRY and CDR2 SYGVKD. This CDR3 spans 15 amino acids.

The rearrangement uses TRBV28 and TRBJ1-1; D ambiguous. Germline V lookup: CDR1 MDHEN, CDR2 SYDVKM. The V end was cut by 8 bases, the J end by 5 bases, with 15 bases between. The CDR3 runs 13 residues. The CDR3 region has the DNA TGTGCCAGCGCCCTGAGGTGGGAGACTGAAGCTTTCTTT. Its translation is CASALRWETEAFF.

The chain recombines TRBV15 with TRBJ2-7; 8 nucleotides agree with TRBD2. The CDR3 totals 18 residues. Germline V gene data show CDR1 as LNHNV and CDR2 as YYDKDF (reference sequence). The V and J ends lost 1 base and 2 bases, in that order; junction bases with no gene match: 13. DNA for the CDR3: TGTGCCACCAGCAGAGTTCCTCAAGGGAGCGGGAGAACCTACGAGCAGTACTTC. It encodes CATSRVPQGSGRTYEQYF.

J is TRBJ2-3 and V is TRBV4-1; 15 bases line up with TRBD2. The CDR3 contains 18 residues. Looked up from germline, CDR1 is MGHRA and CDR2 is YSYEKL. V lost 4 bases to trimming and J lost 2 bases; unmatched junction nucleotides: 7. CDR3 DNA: TGCGCCAGCAGCCGGGGACTAGCGGGAGGTCTTAACACAGATACGCAGTATTTT. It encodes CASSRGLAGGLNTDTQYF.

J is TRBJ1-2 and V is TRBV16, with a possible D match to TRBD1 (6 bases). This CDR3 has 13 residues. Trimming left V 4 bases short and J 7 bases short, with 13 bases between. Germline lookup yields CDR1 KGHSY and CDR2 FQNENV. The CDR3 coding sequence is TGTGCCAGCAGCCTCGTTACAGGGTTTGGCTACACCTTC. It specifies CASSLVTGFGYTF.

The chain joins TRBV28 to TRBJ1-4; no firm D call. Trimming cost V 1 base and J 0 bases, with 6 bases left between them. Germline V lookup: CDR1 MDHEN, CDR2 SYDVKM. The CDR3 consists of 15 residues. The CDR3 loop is CASSLSGATNEKLFF. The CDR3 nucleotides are TGTGCCAGCAGTTTATCAGGCGCAACTAATGAAAAACTGTTTTTT.

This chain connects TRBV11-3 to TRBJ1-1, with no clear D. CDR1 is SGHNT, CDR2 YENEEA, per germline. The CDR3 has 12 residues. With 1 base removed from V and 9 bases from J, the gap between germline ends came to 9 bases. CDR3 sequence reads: CASSLGGNKAFF. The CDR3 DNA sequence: TGTGCCAGCAGCTTAGGAGGGAACAAAGCTTTCTTT.

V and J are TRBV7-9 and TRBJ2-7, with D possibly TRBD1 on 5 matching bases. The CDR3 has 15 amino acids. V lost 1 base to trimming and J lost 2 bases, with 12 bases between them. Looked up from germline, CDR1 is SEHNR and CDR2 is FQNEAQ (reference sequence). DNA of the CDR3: TGTGCCAGCAGCTTAGTACAGGAAGGTGCCTACGAGCAGTACTTC. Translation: CASSLVQEGAYEQYF.

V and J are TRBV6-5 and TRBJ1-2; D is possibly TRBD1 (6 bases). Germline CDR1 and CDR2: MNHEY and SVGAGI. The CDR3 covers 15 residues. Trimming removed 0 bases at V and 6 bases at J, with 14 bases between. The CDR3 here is CASSYSPGGPHGYTF. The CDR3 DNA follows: TGTGCCAGCAGTTACTCCCCGGGGGGCCCCCATGGCTACACCTTC.

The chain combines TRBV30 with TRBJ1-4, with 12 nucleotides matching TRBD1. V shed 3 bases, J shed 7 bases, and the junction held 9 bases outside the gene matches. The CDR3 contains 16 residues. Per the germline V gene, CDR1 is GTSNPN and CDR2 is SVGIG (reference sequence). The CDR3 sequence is CAWSQPGQGAGEKLFF. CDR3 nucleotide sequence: TGTGCCTGGAGCCAGCCGGGACAGGGGGCGGGTGAAAAACTGTTTTTT.

CDR3 in DNA: TGCGCCAGCAGCATATGGGGACAGGGGACCTATGGCTACACCTTC. Amino acid sequence: CASSIWGQGTYGYTF. The chain joins TRBV5-1 to TRBJ1-2; 10 bases are shared with TRBD1. Germline CDR1 SGHRS, CDR2 YFSETQ. The V and J ends lost 4 bases and 4 bases, in that order; junction bases with no gene match: 7. This CDR3 has 15 amino acids.

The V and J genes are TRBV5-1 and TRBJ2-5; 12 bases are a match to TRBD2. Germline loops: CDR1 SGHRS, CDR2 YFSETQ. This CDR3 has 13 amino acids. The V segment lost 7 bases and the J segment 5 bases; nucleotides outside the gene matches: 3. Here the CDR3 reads CASELAGGETQYF. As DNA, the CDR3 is TGCGCCAGCGAACTAGCGGGAGGTGAGACCCAGTACTTC.